Included here is one TCR beta chain sequence, with context. This sample was included in a study of blood T cell repertoires in COVID-19. Whole-study context: Acute and convalescent COVID-19 samples came from the United States, Italy and Spain. Sample material is recorded as cDNA or gDNA derived from T cells, B-cell-depleted T cells, or PBMCs.

In the authors' workflow: The authors estimated nucleated cell counts from reference gene primer amplification. Sequencing was performed with immunoSEQ multiplex PCR; in TCRdb, only in-frame clones are kept and a portion is missing. The DNA was the basis for D and trimming; V, J and clone size are from that table. The repertoire holds some 110,000 clones, with about 90% as singletons. CDR3 size: 14 residues. V was pared by 0 bases and J by 6 bases, with 12 bases between. CDR1 and CDR2 (germline): SGDLS, YYNGEE. The gene calls are TRBV9 and TRBJ1-2; D not resolved. The receptor was isolated from a man aged 45 to 65 with acute or convalescent COVID-19. Specimen: peripheral blood. For the CDR3, the DNA is TGTGCCAGCAGCGTAGTACGAGGGATGGATGGCTACACCTTC. This encodes CASSVVRGMDGYTF.